Detailed here is one T cell receptor beta chain. The antigen is not known. A junction end diverges from the germline sequence, so it may reflect a read error. This sample was included in a study of post-analysis software for immune sequencing data. Germline V gene sequence: CDR1 DFQATT, CDR2 SNEGSKA (reference sequence). There are 14 residues in the CDR3. Study-level points and caveats: Controls showed lower frequencies than patients for five TRBV segments, and TRBV5-6, TRBV5-1 and TRBV20-1 were among these.

cDNA libraries for TCR beta contained unique molecular identifiers. One entry per CDR3 protein, called by TCRdb with MiXCR from the PCR reads. The sample has roughly 870,000 distinct CDR3 sequences, roughly 58% seen once. The J gene is TRBJ2-1, the V gene TRBV20-1, with D possibly matching TRBD1 (7 bases). The sequence came from a girl aged 5 to 17 with multiple sclerosis. The sample was blood. The CDR3 DNA follows: TGCAGTGCCAGAGACAGGGAGGTGTACAATGAGCAGTTCTTC. It encodes CSARDREVYNEQFF.